The 8 T cell receptor beta chains reported below all come from one sample, sequenced in a study of neurological immune-mediated disorders. One entry per CDR3 protein, called by TCRdb with MiXCR from the 5' RACE reads. In the table there are roughly 66,000 distinct CDR3 sequences, about 5.1% of which are singletons. Sequencing was performed on PBMCs. Source of these receptors: a woman aged 70 to 79 with multiple sclerosis.

The sample holds many counts of this clonotype. The rearrangement uses TRBV27 and TRBJ1-2, with TRBD1 matching over 9 bases. With 7 bases clipped from V and 3 bases from J, the junction kept 15 bases outside the gene matches. CDR1 and CDR2 from the germline V gene are MNHEY and SMNVEV (reference sequence). This CDR3 contains 17 residues. CDR3 DNA: TGTGCCAGCACCTCCATATTGGGGGACAGGGATTACTATGGCTACACCTTC. Amino acid sequence: CASTSILGDRDYYGYTF.

The CDR3 sequence: CASSMTGALTYGYTF. The CDR3 bases are TGCGCCAGCAGCATGACAGGGGCCCTTACTTATGGCTACACCTTC. The rearrangement joins TRBV5-1 to TRBJ1-2, with 8 bases aligning to TRBD1. The CDR3 has 15 amino acids. Trimming removed 4 bases from V and 5 bases from J; junction bases left unmatched: 10. Germline loops: CDR1 SGHRS, CDR2 YFSETQ.

This clonotype was detected many times. This chain joins TRBV6-2 or TRBV6-3 and TRBJ2-7, with D possibly TRBD1 on 6 matching bases. This CDR3 has 15 amino acids. The V end was cut by 4 bases, the J end by 2 bases, with 15 bases between. Per the germline V gene, CDR1 is MNHEY and CDR2 is SVGEGT. CDR3 sequence reads: CASSSSGQGAYEQYF. CDR3 bases: TGTGCCAGCAGTTCCTCGGGACAAGGGGCCTACGAGCAGTACTTC.

Remarks on this clonotype: Compared with germline, one end of the junction differs, possibly owing to a read error. This chain uses TRBV5-1 with TRBJ1-6; D is uncertain. Germline assignment: CDR1 SGHRS and CDR2 YFSETQ. The CDR3 runs to 16 residues. DNA of the CDR3: TGCGCCAGCAGCCCCGCGTCCGGGATCACGAATTCACACCTCCACTTT. This codes for CASSPASGITNSHLHF.

This clonotype has ten or more counts. The chain carries TRBV20-1 and TRBJ2-7, with 15 bases fitting TRBD2. This CDR3 spans 15 amino acids. Germline V gives CDR1 DFQATT, CDR2 SNEGSKA (reference sequence). V dropped 5 bases and J dropped 6; count of bases not matched to a gene: 8. For the CDR3, the DNA is TGCAGTGCTCAAATGGGACTAGCGGGAGGAGGCGAGCAGTACTTC. Its protein product is CSAQMGLAGGGEQYF.

This clonotype was recorded at least ten times. The chain employs TRBV6-5 and TRBJ2-7, with TRBD1 identical over 8 bases. The junction had 4 bases not matched to a gene; V was cut back by 5 bases and J by 1 base. Germline CDR1 reads MNHEY; CDR2 reads SVGAGI. The CDR3 contains 14 residues. CDR3 loop: CASSDRGGSYEQYF. The CDR3 nucleotides read TGTGCCAGCAGTGACAGGGGAGGATCCTACGAGCAGTACTTC.

This chain links TRBV5-6 with TRBJ2-3; TRBD1 aligns across 8 bases. Germline V gene lookup returns CDR1 SGHDT and CDR2 YYEEEE. Losses at the gene ends were 3 bases for V and 3 bases for J; bases not matched to a gene: 6. CDR3 length: 15 residues. The CDR3 here is CASSSTRGRTDTQYF. CDR3 sequence (DNA): TGTGCCAGCAGCTCGACCAGGGGGCGGACAGATACGCAGTATTTT.

This clonotype came up many times. Here the CDR3 DNA reads TGTGCCAGCAGCCAAGGACAGGGGCACTATGGCTACACCTTC. Its translation: CASSQGQGHYGYTF. The genes are TRBV3-1 and TRBJ1-2, with 8 bases identical to TRBD1. The CDR3 extends over 14 amino acids. Germline trimming cut 1 base from V and 3 bases from J; bases unmatched to any gene: 1. CDR1 and CDR2 from the germline V gene are LGHDT and YNNKEL (reference sequence). Variable domain in full (rest from reference TRBV3-1 and TRBJ1-2): DTAVSQTPKYLVTQMGNDKSIKCEQNLGHDTMYWYKQDSKKFLKIMFSYNNKELIINETVPNRFSPKSPDKAHLNLHINSLELGDSAVYFCASSQGQGHYGYTFGSGTRLTVV.